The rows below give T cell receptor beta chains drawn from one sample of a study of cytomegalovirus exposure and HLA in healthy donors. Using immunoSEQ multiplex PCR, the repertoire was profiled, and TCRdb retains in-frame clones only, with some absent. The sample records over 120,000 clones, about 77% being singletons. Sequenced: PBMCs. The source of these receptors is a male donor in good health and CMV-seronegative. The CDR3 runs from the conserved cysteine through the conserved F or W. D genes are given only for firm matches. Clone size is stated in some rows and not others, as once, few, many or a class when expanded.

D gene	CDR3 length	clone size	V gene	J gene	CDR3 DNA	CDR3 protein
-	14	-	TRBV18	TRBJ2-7	TGTGCCAGCTCGCCGAATGAGGATTCCTACGAGCAGTACTTC	CASSPNEDSYEQYF
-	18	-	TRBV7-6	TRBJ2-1	TGTGCCAGCAGCCTAGGAGGTATTGGCAAGAGCTCCTACAATGAGCAGTTCTTC	CASSLGGIGKSSYNEQFF
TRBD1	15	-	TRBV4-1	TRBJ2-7	TGCGCCAGCAGCCGATCCGACAGGGGCGGCGACGAGCAGTACTTC	CASSRSDRGGDEQYF
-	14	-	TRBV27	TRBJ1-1	TGTGCCAGCAGTTTTATCGGGGGAAGAACTGAAGCTTTCTTT	CASSFIGGRTEAFF
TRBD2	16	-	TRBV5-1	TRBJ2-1	TGCGCCAGCAGCTTGGTTTCGGGAGGGGCCTACAATGAGCAGTTCTTC	CASSLVSGGAYNEQFF
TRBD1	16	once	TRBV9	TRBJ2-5	TGTGCCAGCAGCGACGCCAGGAACAGGGGGGAAGAGACCCAGTACTTC	CASSDARNRGEETQYF
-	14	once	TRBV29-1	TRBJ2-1	TGCAGCCCATGGCTAGTCGACCTTTACAATGAGCAGTTCTTC	CSPWLVDLYNEQFF
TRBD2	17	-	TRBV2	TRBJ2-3	TGTGCCAGCAGTGAAGCGCGCTCTAGCGGGAGAACAGATACGCAGTATTTT	CASSEARSSGRTDTQYF
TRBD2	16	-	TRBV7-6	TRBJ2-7	TGTGCCAGCAGCTCCGTAGCGGGAGTTAACTCCTACGAGCAGTACTTC	CASSSVAGVNSYEQYF
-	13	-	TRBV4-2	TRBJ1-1	TGTGCCAGCAGCCAAGAACGACAGAAGGAAGCTTTCTTT	CASSQERQKEAFF
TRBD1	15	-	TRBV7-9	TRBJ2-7	TGTTCCAGCAGCTCTCGGGACAGCGGAACCTACGAGCAGTACTTC	CSSSSRDSGTYEQYF
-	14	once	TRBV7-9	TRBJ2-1	TGTGCCAGCAGCCTCAGACTCTTAGACAATGAGCAGTTCTTC	CASSLRLLDNEQFF
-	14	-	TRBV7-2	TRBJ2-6	TGTGCCAGCAGCTTTCGCTCTGGGGCCAACGTCCTGACTTTC	CASSFRSGANVLTF
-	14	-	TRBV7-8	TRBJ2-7	TGTGCCAGCAGCCCCCGTCGGGTCCCAAGCGAGCAGTACTTC	CASSPRRVPSEQYF
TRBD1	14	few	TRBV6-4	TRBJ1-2	TGTGCCAGCAGTGCCACGGACAGGAGCTATGGCTACACCTTC	CASSATDRSYGYTF
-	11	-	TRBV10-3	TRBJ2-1	TGTGCCATCAGCCCGTCGGATGAGCAGTTCTTC	CAISPSDEQFF
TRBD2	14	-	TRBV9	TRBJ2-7	TGTGCCAGCAGCGTAGGGGGGGGTACCTACGAGCAGTACTTC	CASSVGGGTYEQYF
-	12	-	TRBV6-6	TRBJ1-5	TGTGCCAGCAATCTTCCCAATCAGCCCCAGCATTTT	CASNLPNQPQHF
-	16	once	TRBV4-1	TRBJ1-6	TGCGCCAGCAGCCCCCAGGCAGGTGGATATAATTCACCCCTCCACTTT	CASSPQAGGYNSPLHF